Below, one T cell receptor beta chain is given with its context. Its antigen is as yet unknown. Time point noted: sample taken at primary tumor resection. All TCR cDNA molecules were individually tagged with a unique molecular identifier. TCRdb passed the 5' RACE reads through MiXCR, listing each CDR3 protein once. The table lists fewer than 45,000 distinct CDR3 sequences, about 6.8% of them singletons, with around 42% in the top ten. The source of the sample is a study of spatial heterogeneity in lung cancer. Study results and limitations: Resection saw ubiquitous expanded tumor TCRs appear in blood more than follow-up did.

This sample comprised PBMCs, obtained at surgery. The sequence came from a female donor with early-stage non-small cell lung cancer.

Here the CDR3 DNA reads TGTGCCAGCAGTCCTAACATCGGGAAGAACACTGAAGCTTTCTTT. The encoded protein is CASSPNIGKNTEAFF. The chain links TRBV6-2 or TRBV6-3 to TRBJ1-1; unclear D gene. Germline assignment: CDR1 MNHEY and CDR2 SVGEGT. This CDR3 has 15 residues. V dropped 5 bases and J dropped 1 base, with 14 bases sitting between them.